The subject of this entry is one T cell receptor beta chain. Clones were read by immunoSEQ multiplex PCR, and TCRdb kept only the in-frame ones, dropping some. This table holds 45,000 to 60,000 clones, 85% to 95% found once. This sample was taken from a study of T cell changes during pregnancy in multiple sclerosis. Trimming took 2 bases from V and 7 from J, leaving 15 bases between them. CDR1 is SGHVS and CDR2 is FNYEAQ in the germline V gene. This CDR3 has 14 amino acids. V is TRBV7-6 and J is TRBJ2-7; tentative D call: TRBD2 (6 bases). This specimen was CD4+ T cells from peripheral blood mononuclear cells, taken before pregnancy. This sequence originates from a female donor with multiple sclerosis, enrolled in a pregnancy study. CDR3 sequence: CASSLYGSGGEQYF. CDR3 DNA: TGTGCCAGCAGCTTATACGGGAGTGGGGGTGAGCAGTACTTC.